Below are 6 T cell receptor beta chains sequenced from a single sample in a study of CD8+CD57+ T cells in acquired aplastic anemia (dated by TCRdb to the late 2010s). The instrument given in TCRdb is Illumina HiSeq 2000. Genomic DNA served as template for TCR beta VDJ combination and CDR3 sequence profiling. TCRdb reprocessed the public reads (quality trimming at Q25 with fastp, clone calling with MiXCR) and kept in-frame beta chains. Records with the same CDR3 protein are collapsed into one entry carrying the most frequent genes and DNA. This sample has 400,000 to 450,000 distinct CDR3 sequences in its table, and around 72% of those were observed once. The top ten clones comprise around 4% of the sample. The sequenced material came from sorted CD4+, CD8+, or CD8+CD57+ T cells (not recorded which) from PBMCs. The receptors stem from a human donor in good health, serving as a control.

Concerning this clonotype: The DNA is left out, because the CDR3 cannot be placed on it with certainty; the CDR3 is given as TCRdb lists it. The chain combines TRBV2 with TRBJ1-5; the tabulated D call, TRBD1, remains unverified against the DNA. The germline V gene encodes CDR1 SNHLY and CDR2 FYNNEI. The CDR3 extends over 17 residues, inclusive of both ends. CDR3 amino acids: CASRHNRDNYGYTFGSF.

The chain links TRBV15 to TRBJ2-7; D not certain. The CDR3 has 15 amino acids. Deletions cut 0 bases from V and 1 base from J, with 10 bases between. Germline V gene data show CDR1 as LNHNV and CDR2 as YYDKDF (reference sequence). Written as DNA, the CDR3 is TGTGCCACCAGCAGAGACACGGCCCCATCCTACGAGCAGTACTTC. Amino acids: CATSRDTAPSYEQYF.

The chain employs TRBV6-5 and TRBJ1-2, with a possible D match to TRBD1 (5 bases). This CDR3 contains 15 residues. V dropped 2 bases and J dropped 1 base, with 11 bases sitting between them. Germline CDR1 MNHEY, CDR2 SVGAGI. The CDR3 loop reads CASSYRGGFNYGYTF. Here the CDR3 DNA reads TGTGCCAGCAGTTACCGGGGGGGTTTTAACTATGGCTACACCTTC.

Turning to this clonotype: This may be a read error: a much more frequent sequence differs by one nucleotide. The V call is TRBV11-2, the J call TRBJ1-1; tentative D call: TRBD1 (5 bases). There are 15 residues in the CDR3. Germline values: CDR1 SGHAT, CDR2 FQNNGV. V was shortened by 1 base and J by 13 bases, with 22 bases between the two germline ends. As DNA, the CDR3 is TGTGCCAGCAGCTTAGTGGTCAGTTCCGCGTCGGGGGGTTTCTTT. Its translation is CASSLVVSSASGGFF.

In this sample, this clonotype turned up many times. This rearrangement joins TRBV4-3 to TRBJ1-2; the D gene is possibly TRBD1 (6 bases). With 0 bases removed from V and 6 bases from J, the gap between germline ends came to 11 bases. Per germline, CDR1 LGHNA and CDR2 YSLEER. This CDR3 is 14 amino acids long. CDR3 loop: CASSQDTRGHGYTF. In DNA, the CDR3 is TGCGCCAGCAGCCAAGATACCAGGGGCCATGGCTACACCTTC.

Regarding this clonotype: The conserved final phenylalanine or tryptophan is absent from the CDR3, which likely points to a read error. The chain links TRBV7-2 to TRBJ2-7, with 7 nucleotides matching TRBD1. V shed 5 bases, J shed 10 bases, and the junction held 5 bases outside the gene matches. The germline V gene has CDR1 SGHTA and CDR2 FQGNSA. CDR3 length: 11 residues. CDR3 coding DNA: TGTGCCAGCAGCCTAGGGGGCGACCAGTACCTC. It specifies CASSLGGDQYL.